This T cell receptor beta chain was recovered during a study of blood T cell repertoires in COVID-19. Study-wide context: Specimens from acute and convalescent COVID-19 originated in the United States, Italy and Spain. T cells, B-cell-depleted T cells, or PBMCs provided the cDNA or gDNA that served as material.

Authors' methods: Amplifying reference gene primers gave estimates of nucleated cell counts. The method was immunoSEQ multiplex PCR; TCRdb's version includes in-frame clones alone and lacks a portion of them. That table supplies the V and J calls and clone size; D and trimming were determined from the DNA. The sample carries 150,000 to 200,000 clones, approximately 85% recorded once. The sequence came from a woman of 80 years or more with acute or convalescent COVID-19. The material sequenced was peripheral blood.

CDR3 region: CASSIGTGNSPLHF. CDR3 coding DNA: TGTGCCAGCAGCATCGGGACAGGGAATTCACCCCTCCACTTT. The chain has TRBV7-9 and TRBJ1-6, with 9 bases lining up with TRBD1. Germline CDR1 reads SEHNR; CDR2 reads FQNEAQ (reference sequence). The CDR3 is 14 residues long. Losses at the gene ends were 5 bases for V and 7 bases for J; bases not matched to a gene: 3.